This T cell receptor (beta chain) stems from a study of T-cell memory formation after mild COVID-19. Whole-study context: Largely, the TCR clusters proved donor specific.

The CDR3 spans 13 residues. Trimming took 1 base from V and 5 from J, leaving 7 bases between them. The germline gives CDR1 LGHNA, CDR2 YNFKEQ. Barcoded TCR alpha and TCR beta cDNA libraries with UMIs came from 5'RACE using constant-segment primers. TCRdb recomputed calls from the 5' RACE reads with MiXCR, one row per CDR3 protein. Among 90,000 to 120,000 distinct CDR3 sequences listed, roughly a sixth were seen once. This clonotype appeared many times. The antigen remains unidentified. Study-level points and caveats: Shrinking CD4+ clones resided mostly in CM and EM, and CD8+ ones in EMRA. Pre-infection memory already had some responding clones, implying cross-reactive memory joined.

Input material: PBMCs or a T cell subset sorted from them (not recorded which). This chain connects TRBV4-2 to TRBJ2-3; D ambiguous. The clonotype was recovered from a man younger than 30 who had mild COVID-19 (a few samples of this study predate the infection). Cell type and time point are not known. Written as DNA, the CDR3 is TGTGCCAGCAGCCAAGCCGAATTAGATACGCAGTATTTT. This translates into CASSQAELDTQYF.